Listed here is a single T cell receptor beta chain. The antigen remains unidentified. PCR primers comprised 60 Vbeta and 13 Jbeta primers. Measured with immunoSEQ multiplex PCR; TCRdb has only the in-frame clones, and not every one. This table holds approximately 110,000 clones, roughly 69% found once. J gave up 1 base and V 5 bases, and 4 bases lay outside the gene matches. Looked up from germline, CDR1 is SGHRS and CDR2 is YFSETQ. The length of the CDR3 is 14 residues. This sample was included in a study of cytomegalovirus exposure and HLA in healthy donors. Study-wide results and limits: According to a later analysis, donors in an Asian-associated ancestry cluster reportedly had fewer N-insertions than the roughly 670-donor mean. Most TCR beta V segments were productive about 90% or about 30% of the time in an earlier analysis. A later analysis showed TCR association rates differing by HLA locus, peaking at DRB1 and lowest at HLA-C. HLA allele associations emerged for 17,000 or so TCR beta sequences in a later analysis, at 0.05 false discovery rate.

Sequenced input: PBMCs. The chain is built from TRBV5-1 and TRBJ1-2, with 8 nucleotides matching TRBD1. This TCR came from a woman aged 25 to 39 in good health and CMV-seronegative. In DNA form, the CDR3 reads TGCGCCAGCAGTGGGACAGGACTTAACTATGGCTACACCTTC. Translation: CASSGTGLNYGYTF.